This T cell receptor beta chain was sequenced in a study of response to subunit inactivated influenza vaccine. Germline loops: CDR1 MGHRA, CDR2 YSYEKL. Trimming left V 0 bases short and J 6 bases short, with 11 bases between. The CDR3 loop spans 15 amino acids. Regarding the study as a whole: After each seasonal influenza vaccination, few new T cells are recruited, the authors suggested.

This clonotype was detected many times. Antigen: not known. TCRdb fed the RT-PCR reads into MiXCR, producing one record per CDR3 protein. The data show about 480,000 distinct CDR3 sequences, roughly 13% seen once. V gene TRBV4-1 combines with J gene TRBJ2-2, with TRBD1 as a possible D gene (5 bases). The material was PBMCs from blood, obtained around seven weeks after vaccination. This TCR derives from a man over 45 who received an inactivated influenza vaccine. Written as DNA, the CDR3 is TGCGCCAGCAGCCAAGAAACAGGCTATTCCGGGGAGCTGTTTTTT. Residues: CASSQETGYSGELFF.